A selection of T cell receptor beta chains follows, all from one sample in a study of cytomegalovirus exposure and HLA in healthy donors. Clones were sequenced by immunoSEQ multiplex PCR, and TCRdb holds only the in-frame ones, with some missing. The table has some 110,000 clones, approximately 76% seen once; the top ten hold around 16%. The sequenced sample consisted of PBMCs. These receptors came from a man aged 45-65 years in good health and CMV-seropositive. Both conserved end residues are part of each CDR3. Each record gives: CDR3 length, clone size, J gene, V gene, D gene, CDR3 DNA, CDR3 protein. D genes are given only for firm matches. Some rows mark clone size as missing; the rest say once, few, many or name a class of expanded clone.

cdr3_length: 15; clone_size: NA; j_call: TRBJ2-1; v_call: TRBV28; d_call: TRBD2; cdr3_nt: TGTGCCAGCAGTTTGGGACTAGCGGAGAACAATGAGCAGTTCTTC; cdr3_aa: CASSLGLAENNEQFF
cdr3_length: 15; clone_size: once; j_call: TRBJ1-5; v_call: TRBV6-1; d_call: NA; cdr3_nt: TGTGCCAGCAGTGACTTGGTATTAGGCAATCAGCCCCAGCATTTT; cdr3_aa: CASSDLVLGNQPQHF
cdr3_length: 17; clone_size: NA; j_call: TRBJ1-6; v_call: TRBV9; d_call: NA; cdr3_nt: TGTGCCAGCAGCGGGAGGACGGCGAGCTCCTATAATTCACCCCTCCACTTT; cdr3_aa: CASSGRTASSYNSPLHF
cdr3_length: 15; clone_size: once; j_call: TRBJ1-2; v_call: TRBV7-2; d_call: NA; cdr3_nt: TGTGCCAGCAGCTTAGGCGGGGTGCCGAACTATGGCTACACCTTC; cdr3_aa: CASSLGGVPNYGYTF
cdr3_length: 17; clone_size: NA; j_call: TRBJ1-6; v_call: TRBV2; d_call: NA; cdr3_nt: TGTGCCAGCAGTGGGGGGGAGGAGAGCTCCTATAATTCACCCCTCCACTTT; cdr3_aa: CASSGGEESSYNSPLHF
cdr3_length: 15; clone_size: once; j_call: TRBJ2-5; v_call: TRBV6-1; d_call: TRBD1; cdr3_nt: TGTGCCAGCAGTGGACCAGGGGGCTACTCGGAGACCCAGTACTTC; cdr3_aa: CASSGPGGYSETQYF
cdr3_length: 16; clone_size: once; j_call: TRBJ1-5; v_call: TRBV14; d_call: TRBD1; cdr3_nt: TGTGCCAGCAGCCAAGCGACAGGGGATAGCAATCAGCCCCAGCATTTT; cdr3_aa: CASSQATGDSNQPQHF
cdr3_length: 18; clone_size: NA; j_call: TRBJ2-1; v_call: TRBV12-5; d_call: NA; cdr3_nt: TGTGCTAGTGGTTTGGCCACCAGACGGGAGAGCTCCTACAATGAGCAGTTCTTC; cdr3_aa: CASGLATRRESSYNEQFF
cdr3_length: 15; clone_size: NA; j_call: TRBJ1-5; v_call: TRBV18; d_call: NA; cdr3_nt: TGTGCCAGCTCACCAGTTTACAGGGACACATGGCCCCAGCATTTT; cdr3_aa: CASSPVYRDTWPQHF
cdr3_length: 17; clone_size: NA; j_call: TRBJ1-5; v_call: TRBV7-2; d_call: TRBD1; cdr3_nt: TGTGCCAGCAGCTCAGGACGGCGGACAGGGCCCAATCAGCCCCAGCATTTT; cdr3_aa: CASSSGRRTGPNQPQHF
cdr3_length: 16; clone_size: NA; j_call: TRBJ1-3; v_call: TRBV15; d_call: NA; cdr3_nt: TGTGCCACCAGCAGAGAGGGGGGTAGCTCTGGAAACACCATATATTTT; cdr3_aa: CATSREGGSSGNTIYF
cdr3_length: 19; clone_size: few; j_call: TRBJ2-7; v_call: TRBV5-1; d_call: TRBD2; cdr3_nt: TGCGCCAGCAGCACTTACAGGGGAATAAGCGGGAGGGCCGACTACGAGCAGTACTTC; cdr3_aa: CASSTYRGISGRADYEQYF
cdr3_length: 16; clone_size: NA; j_call: TRBJ2-3; v_call: TRBV9; d_call: TRBD2; cdr3_nt: TGTGCCAGCAGCGCGGAAGCGGGGGGCCGTACAGATACGCAGTATTTT; cdr3_aa: CASSAEAGGRTDTQYF
cdr3_length: 14; clone_size: NA; j_call: TRBJ2-2; v_call: TRBV25-1; d_call: NA; cdr3_nt: TGTGCCAGCATGCAGGGAGGTTGGACCGGGGAGCTGTTTTTT; cdr3_aa: CASMQGGWTGELFF
cdr3_length: 14; clone_size: NA; j_call: TRBJ2-7; v_call: TRBV18; d_call: TRBD2; cdr3_nt: TGTGCCAGCTCCGGGACTAGCGGGAGTTACGAGCAGTACTTC; cdr3_aa: CASSGTSGSYEQYF
cdr3_length: 16; clone_size: NA; j_call: TRBJ2-2; v_call: TRBV10-2; d_call: TRBD2; cdr3_nt: TGCGCCAGCACCCCCCTGACTAGCGAAGACACCGGGGAGTTGTTTTTT; cdr3_aa: CASTPLTSEDTGELFF
cdr3_length: 13; clone_size: NA; j_call: TRBJ1-2; v_call: TRBV7-9; d_call: NA; cdr3_nt: TGTGCCAGCAGCTTAGGGGGAGGGCGCGGCTACACCTTC; cdr3_aa: CASSLGGGRGYTF
cdr3_length: 15; clone_size: NA; j_call: TRBJ1-6; v_call: TRBV5-4; d_call: NA; cdr3_nt: TGTGCCAGCAGTCTTAGGACTGAATATAATTCACCCCTCCACTTT; cdr3_aa: CASSLRTEYNSPLHF
cdr3_length: 14; clone_size: NA; j_call: TRBJ1-2; v_call: TRBV5-6; d_call: NA; cdr3_nt: TGTGCCAGCAGCCCACCGGGGGGCAGCGGTGGCTACACCTTC; cdr3_aa: CASSPPGGSGGYTF
cdr3_length: 13; clone_size: NA; j_call: TRBJ1-1; v_call: TRBV18; d_call: NA; cdr3_nt: TGTGCCAGCTCACCATTGGCGACAGTAGAAGCTTTCTTT; cdr3_aa: CASSPLATVEAFF
cdr3_length: 15; clone_size: NA; j_call: TRBJ2-2; v_call: TRBV27; d_call: NA; cdr3_nt: TGTGCCAGCAGTTTAGGGGCGGGGGCGGCCGGGGAGCTGTTTTTT; cdr3_aa: CASSLGAGAAGELFF
cdr3_length: 15; clone_size: NA; j_call: TRBJ2-7; v_call: TRBV14; d_call: TRBD1; cdr3_nt: TGTGCCAGCAGGCCCGCGGGACAGGTCTCCTACGAGCAGTACTTC; cdr3_aa: CASRPAGQVSYEQYF
cdr3_length: 15; clone_size: NA; j_call: TRBJ1-5; v_call: TRBV5-8; d_call: NA; cdr3_nt: TGTGCCAGCAGCTTGGAACAGCTTAGCAATCAGCCCCAGCATTTT; cdr3_aa: CASSLEQLSNQPQHF
cdr3_length: 14; clone_size: NA; j_call: TRBJ1-4; v_call: TRBV5-4; d_call: NA; cdr3_nt: TGTGCCAGCAGCTTGGCAGGCTTTAATGAAAAACTGTTTTTT; cdr3_aa: CASSLAGFNEKLFF
cdr3_length: 14; clone_size: NA; j_call: TRBJ1-2; v_call: TRBV11-3; d_call: NA; cdr3_nt: TGTGCCAGCAGCTTAGGGTACGGGATTGATGGCTACACCTTC; cdr3_aa: CASSLGYGIDGYTF
cdr3_length: 14; clone_size: NA; j_call: TRBJ2-7; v_call: TRBV11-2; d_call: NA; cdr3_nt: TGTGCCAGCAGCTCGACAGGCAGCTCCTACGAGCAGTACTTC; cdr3_aa: CASSSTGSSYEQYF
cdr3_length: 15; clone_size: NA; j_call: TRBJ2-7; v_call: TRBV11-2; d_call: TRBD2; cdr3_nt: TGTGCCAGCAGCTTAGCAGCTAGCGGAAACTACGAGCAGTACTTC; cdr3_aa: CASSLAASGNYEQYF
cdr3_length: 16; clone_size: once; j_call: TRBJ1-2; v_call: TRBV6-6; d_call: NA; cdr3_nt: TGTGCCAGCAGTTACTCGGCGGGCGGACTCGGTTCGAACGGCCCCTTC; cdr3_aa: CASSYSAGGLGSNGPF
cdr3_length: 13; clone_size: NA; j_call: TRBJ2-7; v_call: TRBV15; d_call: TRBD2; cdr3_nt: TGTGCCACCGGACTAGCCGTCTCCTACGAGCAGTACTTC; cdr3_aa: CATGLAVSYEQYF
cdr3_length: 15; clone_size: few; j_call: TRBJ2-7; v_call: TRBV6-1; d_call: TRBD2; cdr3_nt: TGTGCCAGCAGTTGGAGCGGGAGGTCGGCCTACGAGCAGTACTTC; cdr3_aa: CASSWSGRSAYEQYF
cdr3_length: 16; clone_size: NA; j_call: TRBJ2-1; v_call: TRBV7-6; d_call: TRBD1; cdr3_nt: TGTGCCAGCAGCTTAGTTGGACAGGGGGCCGGCGATGAGCAGTTCTTC; cdr3_aa: CASSLVGQGAGDEQFF
cdr3_length: 15; clone_size: NA; j_call: TRBJ1-2; v_call: TRBV10-2; d_call: NA; cdr3_nt: TGCGCCAGCAGTGGAAGCAGGTCCTTTAACTATGGCTACACCTTC; cdr3_aa: CASSGSRSFNYGYTF
cdr3_length: 12; clone_size: NA; j_call: TRBJ1-1; v_call: TRBV7-9; d_call: TRBD1; cdr3_nt: TGTGCCAGCAGCCCGACAGGGGGTGAAGCTTTCTTT; cdr3_aa: CASSPTGGEAFF
cdr3_length: 15; clone_size: NA; j_call: TRBJ2-7; v_call: TRBV2; d_call: TRBD1; cdr3_nt: TGTGCCAGCCCTCCTCGGGGACAGGGGAGTGGGGAGCAGTACTTC; cdr3_aa: CASPPRGQGSGEQYF
cdr3_length: 16; clone_size: NA; j_call: TRBJ1-6; v_call: TRBV4-1; d_call: TRBD1; cdr3_nt: TGCGCCAGCAGCCGTACAGGGGCGGGCGATAATTCACCCCTCCACTTT; cdr3_aa: CASSRTGAGDNSPLHF
cdr3_length: 13; clone_size: NA; j_call: TRBJ1-2; v_call: TRBV2; d_call: TRBD1; cdr3_nt: TGTGCCAGCAGTGCAGAGACAGGGGTTGGCTACACCTTC; cdr3_aa: CASSAETGVGYTF
cdr3_length: 14; clone_size: NA; j_call: TRBJ1-2; v_call: TRBV6-1; d_call: TRBD1; cdr3_nt: TGTGCCAGCAGTGACCCGGACAGGTTTGGTGGCTACACCTTC; cdr3_aa: CASSDPDRFGGYTF
cdr3_length: 15; clone_size: NA; j_call: TRBJ2-7; v_call: TRBV5-1; d_call: TRBD2; cdr3_nt: TGCGCCAGCAGCTTCTCCGGGACTAGCTCCTACGAGCAGTACTTC; cdr3_aa: CASSFSGTSSYEQYF
cdr3_length: 16; clone_size: once; j_call: TRBJ1-5; v_call: TRBV10-3; d_call: TRBD1; cdr3_nt: TGTGCCATCACCCAGGGGGCTCTTACCGAGGGTCAGCCCCAGCATTTT; cdr3_aa: CAITQGALTEGQPQHF
cdr3_length: 11; clone_size: NA; j_call: TRBJ1-1; v_call: TRBV28; d_call: NA; cdr3_nt: TGTGTATGCACGGGGAACACTGAAGCTTTCTTT; cdr3_aa: CVCTGNTEAFF
cdr3_length: 12; clone_size: NA; j_call: TRBJ2-5; v_call: TRBV7-2; d_call: NA; cdr3_nt: TGTGCCAGCAGCTCCCAGGGGGAGACCCAGTACTTC; cdr3_aa: CASSSQGETQYF
cdr3_length: 14; clone_size: NA; j_call: TRBJ2-1; v_call: TRBV6-6; d_call: NA; cdr3_nt: TGTGCCAGCAGTTACTTCCCTAGGGGGGGCCTTAGATTCTTC; cdr3_aa: CASSYFPRGGLRFF
cdr3_length: 15; clone_size: NA; j_call: TRBJ1-2; v_call: TRBV6-6; d_call: TRBD1; cdr3_nt: TGTGCCAGCAGTTTCGAGACAGGGGCTAACTATGGCTACACCTTC; cdr3_aa: CASSFETGANYGYTF
cdr3_length: 16; clone_size: NA; j_call: TRBJ2-1; v_call: TRBV6-6; d_call: TRBD2; cdr3_nt: TGTGCCAGCAGTTACTCGCCTCAGCGGGGTAACGATGAGCAGTTCTTC; cdr3_aa: CASSYSPQRGNDEQFF
cdr3_length: 14; clone_size: few; j_call: TRBJ1-5; v_call: TRBV6-5; d_call: NA; cdr3_nt: TGTGCCAGCAGTCCGGTCTACCCCAATCAGCCCCAGCATTTT; cdr3_aa: CASSPVYPNQPQHF
cdr3_length: 14; clone_size: NA; j_call: TRBJ2-7; v_call: TRBV29-1; d_call: TRBD1; cdr3_nt: TGCAGCGTTTGGCTGGGGACAGGGGCCTCCGAGCAGTACTTC; cdr3_aa: CSVWLGTGASEQYF
cdr3_length: 14; clone_size: NA; j_call: TRBJ2-4; v_call: TRBV27; d_call: NA; cdr3_nt: TGTGCCAGCCGCTCGAACTTAGCCAAAAACATTCAGTACTTC; cdr3_aa: CASRSNLAKNIQYF
cdr3_length: 17; clone_size: NA; j_call: TRBJ2-5; v_call: TRBV4-1; d_call: TRBD2; cdr3_nt: TGCGCCAGCAGCCGATCAGGCGGGAGAGAGGGCCAAGAGACCCAGTACTTC; cdr3_aa: CASSRSGGREGQETQYF
cdr3_length: 18; clone_size: few; j_call: TRBJ2-3; v_call: TRBV6-1; d_call: TRBD2; cdr3_nt: TGTGCCAGCAGTGGACTAGCGGGGGGACCCGTCCTCACAGATACGCAGTATTTT; cdr3_aa: CASSGLAGGPVLTDTQYF
cdr3_length: 14; clone_size: NA; j_call: TRBJ1-1; v_call: TRBV18; d_call: TRBD1; cdr3_nt: TGTGCCAGCTCATCCCGGACAGGCGACACTGAAGCTTTCTTT; cdr3_aa: CASSSRTGDTEAFF
cdr3_length: 12; clone_size: NA; j_call: TRBJ1-2; v_call: TRBV11-3; d_call: NA; cdr3_nt: TGTGCCAGCAGCAAGGGGGTAGGAGGCTACACCTTC; cdr3_aa: CASSKGVGGYTF
cdr3_length: 13; clone_size: few; j_call: TRBJ2-7; v_call: TRBV27; d_call: NA; cdr3_nt: TGTGCCAGCAGTGCAGGGGTCGGCTACGAGCAGTACTTC; cdr3_aa: CASSAGVGYEQYF
cdr3_length: 18; clone_size: NA; j_call: TRBJ2-1; v_call: TRBV7-2; d_call: TRBD2; cdr3_nt: TGTGCCAGCAGCACTAGATCTAGCGGGAGATCTCTCTACAATGAGCAGTTCTTC; cdr3_aa: CASSTRSSGRSLYNEQFF
cdr3_length: 12; clone_size: once; j_call: TRBJ1-2; v_call: TRBV28; d_call: NA; cdr3_nt: TGTGCCAGCGTGGACACTCACTATGGCTACACCTTC; cdr3_aa: CASVDTHYGYTF